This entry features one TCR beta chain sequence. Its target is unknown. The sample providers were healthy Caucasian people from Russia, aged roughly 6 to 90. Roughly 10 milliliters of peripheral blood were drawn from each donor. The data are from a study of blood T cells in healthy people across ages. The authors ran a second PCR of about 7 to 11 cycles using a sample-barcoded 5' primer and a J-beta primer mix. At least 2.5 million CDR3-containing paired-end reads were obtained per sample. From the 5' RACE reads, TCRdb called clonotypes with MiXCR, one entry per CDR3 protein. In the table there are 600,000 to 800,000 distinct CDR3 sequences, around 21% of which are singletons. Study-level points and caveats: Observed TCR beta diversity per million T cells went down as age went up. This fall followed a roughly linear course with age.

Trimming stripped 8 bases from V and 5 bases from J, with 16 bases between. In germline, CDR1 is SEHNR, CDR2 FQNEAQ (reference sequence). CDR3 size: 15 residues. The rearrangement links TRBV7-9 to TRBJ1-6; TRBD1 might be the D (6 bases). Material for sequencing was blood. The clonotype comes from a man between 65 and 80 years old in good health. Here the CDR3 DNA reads TGTGCCAGCGGCCGTTTGGACAGTGATAATTCACCCCTCCACTTT. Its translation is CASGRLDSDNSPLHF.